This TCR beta chain was sequenced for a study of beta chain features in type 1 diabetes. Expressed TCRB transcripts were sequenced because the isolated RNA had all been reverse transcribed beforehand. Here immunoSEQ multiplex PCR was the method, and the copy in TCRdb shows in-frame clones only, minus some. The sample contains roughly 300,000 clones, roughly 8.8% of which appear only once. Study results and caveats: Shortening that was moderate but significant affected the TCRB CDR3s of Type 1 diabetes patients in all four CD4+ subsets. Whether HLA type affects TCRB rearrangement stayed undetermined in the present work.

Per germline, CDR1 MDHEN and CDR2 SYDVKM. The V end was cut by 2 bases, the J end by 5 bases, with 12 bases between. The CDR3 contains 14 residues. For this clone: Its cognate antigen is unknown.

Sequenced input: central memory CD4+ T cells from blood. This sequence was found in a man aged 30-40 years with type 1 diabetes. This rearrangement joins TRBV28 to TRBJ1-1, with D perhaps TRBD1 (6 bases). CDR3 in amino acids: CASSLPTGRTEAFF. The CDR3 DNA reads TGTGCCAGCAGTTTACCCACAGGGAGGACTGAAGCTTTCTTT.